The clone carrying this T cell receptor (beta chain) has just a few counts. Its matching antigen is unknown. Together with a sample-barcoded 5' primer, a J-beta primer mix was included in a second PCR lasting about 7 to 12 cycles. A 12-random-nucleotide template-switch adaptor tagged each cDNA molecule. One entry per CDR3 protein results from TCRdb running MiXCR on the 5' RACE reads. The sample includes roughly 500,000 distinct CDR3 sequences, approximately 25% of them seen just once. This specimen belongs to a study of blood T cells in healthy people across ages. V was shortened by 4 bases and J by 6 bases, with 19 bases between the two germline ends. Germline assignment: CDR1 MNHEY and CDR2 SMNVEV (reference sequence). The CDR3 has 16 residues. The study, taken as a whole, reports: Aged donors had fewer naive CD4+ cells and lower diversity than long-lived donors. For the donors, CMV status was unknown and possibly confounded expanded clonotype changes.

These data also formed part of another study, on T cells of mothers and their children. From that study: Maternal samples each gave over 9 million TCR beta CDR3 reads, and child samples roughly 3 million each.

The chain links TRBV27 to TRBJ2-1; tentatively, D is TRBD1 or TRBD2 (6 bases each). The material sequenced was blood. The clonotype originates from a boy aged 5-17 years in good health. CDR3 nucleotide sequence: TGTGCCAGCAGTTATGATTTTCGGGGGCGGCGCAATGAGCAGTTCTTC. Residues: CASSYDFRGRRNEQFF.